This entry concerns a single TCR beta chain. Its antigen is not known. Sorting of unstimulated PBMCs yielded separate CD3+CD4+ and CD3+CD8+ fractions. Sequencing used immunoSEQ multiplex PCR; TCRdb keeps in-frame clones, though not all of them. The sample comprises about 72,000 clones, about 88% of which are singletons, and less than 3% rests with the top ten. These data belong to a study of T cell clones after liver transplantation. In the study overall: Draws occurred before transplant, before withdrawal, and after complete or failed withdrawal. The study, taken as a whole, reports: Graft donor-reactive T cells may have migrated into the graft rather than being deleted. Post-transplant, graft-donor-reactive CD4 TCRbeta sequences in blood dropped significantly in most of the 8 subjects.

The receptor comes from a human donor who received a liver transplant. The starting material was CD4+ T cells from blood, obtained before liver transplant.

The CDR3 is CAWRPLRRTDSGANVLTF. Here the CDR3 DNA reads TGTGCCTGGAGGCCCCTCAGGAGAACCGATTCTGGGGCCAACGTCCTGACTTTC. This chain uses TRBV30 with TRBJ2-6; D is uncertain. The V gene's germline CDR1 is GTSNPN and CDR2 SVGIG (reference sequence). Trimming removed 3 bases at V and 1 base at J, with 19 bases between. The CDR3 runs to 18 residues.